The present T cell receptor beta chain was sequenced within a study of T cells in Graves' hyperthyroidism and ophthalmopathy (dated by TCRdb to about 2019). Describing the broader study: Peripheral blood was sampled at the time of initial diagnosis, prior to any treatment. TCR V-J signatures able to tell the groups apart were searched for in a discovery cohort of 90 to 100 patients, of whom around 42 had Graves' ophthalmopathy and some 60 had stable Graves' hyperthyroidism. Prospective prediction of ophthalmopathy was tested in an independent validation cohort of 18 to 20 hyperthyroidism patients and 17 patients who later progressed to ophthalmopathy. The roughly 90 discovery patients were divided at random into training and test sets in a 7:3 ratio. The study also compared thyroid tissue and blood T-cell repertoires from about 6 Graves' hyperthyroidism patients. Once sampling was done, hyperthyroidism patients were given methimazole at a starting dose of 30 mg daily, whereas ophthalmopathy patients were given high-dose intravenous methylprednisolone. The paper reports TCR Vbeta CDR3 sequencing of more than 120 peripheral blood samples: approximately 43 ophthalmopathy, around 80 hyperthyroidism and 17 progressor patients.

The TCR beta CDR3 regions were amplified from RNA transcripts. For the first round of RT-PCR on the TCR CDR3, the HTBI primer set was used together with the Qiagen OneStep RT-PCR kit. A second multiplex PCR round built the libraries, followed by size selection and purification. The libraries were sequenced on an Illumina HiSeq2000 using paired-end 100 bp reads. As for the authors' bioinformatics: Raw data were processed with SOAPnuke, discarding reads with adapters, uncalled bases, mean Phred below 15, or no exact constant-primer or identifier match. High-quality paired reads were merged using COPE v1.2.5, and each unique nucleotide sequence was defined as a clonotype. Clonotypes were aligned to IMGT TRBV, TRBD and TRBJ reference segments using MiTCR v1.1. The analysis was restricted to V-J combinations with a frequency above 0.0001, which together covered around 99% of the repertoires. A TCS score was defined as the ratio of F50 (clonal expansion) to E x V (chaos), with BLOSUM62-based TCRdist applied between CDR3 peptides within each V-J. Welch's t-statistics and random forest reduced roughly 530 V-J features to around 14, which were used in a naive Bayes classifier (R e1071). The raw public reads went through TCRdb reprocessing: fastp at Q25, MiXCR clone calling, in-frame beta chains kept. Entries are consolidated by CDR3 protein sequence, retaining the most common genes and DNA. The authors' filters were not applied to this entry. Counted in this sample were approximately 370,000 distinct CDR3 sequences; about 15% of them appeared once. 30% to 35% of the sample rests with the top ten.

Here is what the overall study found, with its caveats: During validation, the model predicted progression to ophthalmopathy a median of about 6.5 months ahead of onset, with almost 71% sensitivity and more than 72% specificity. Blood samples also contained most of the expanded thyroid clonotypes (frequency above 0.001), which suggests that blood repertoires may reflect thyroid immune responses. Sample size was not statistically predetermined, and investigators were not blinded to group allocation. A 13 V-J signature model separated ophthalmopathy from stable hyperthyroidism, with about 88% sensitivity and approximately 81% specificity in cross-validation and 80%/75% in testing.

Reading from cysteine to phenylalanine, the CDR3 counts 17 amino acids. Only the CDR3 region is kept as DNA, spanning 51 bases read in frame from base 1. CDR1 and CDR2 are read off the germline V gene as MDHEN and SYDVKM. V and J are truncated by 2 bases and 2 bases respectively, leaving an intervening sequence of 17 bases. At least ten counts were recorded for this clonotype. Its antigen is unknown. The sample holds no much larger clone one base away, and base qualities are not on file. Hyperthyroidism patients were newly diagnosed, with disease duration under 2 months, and aged 18 to 65 years. Any patient with an uncontrolled infection, another autoimmune disease, pregnancy or lactation was excluded. Diagnoses relied on clinical symptoms, serum thyroxine and TRAb, thyroid ultrasound and orbital computed tomography. Blood from progressor patients was collected at the time of first diagnosis with hyperthyroidism, before any ophthalmopathy symptoms had appeared. PBMCs were isolated from more than 8 ml of fresh peripheral blood by Ficoll-Paque density gradient centrifugation. Progressor patients were initially diagnosed with Graves' hyperthyroidism and developed ophthalmopathy during follow-up. Total RNA was extracted using Trizol reagent, and RNA quality was assessed on an Agilent 2100 Bioanalyzer.

The chain is assembled from TRBV28 and TRBJ2-3; no D gene call is confident. The sequence derives from a woman in her 30s with Graves' hyperthyroidism that later progressed to Graves' ophthalmopathy. Sequenced sample: blood. The CDR3 is CASSLPINKLDTDTQYF. The nucleotides are TGTGCCAGCAGTTTACCCATCAACAAGCTAGACACAGATACGCAGTATTTT.